The rows below give T cell receptor beta chains drawn from one sample of a study of T-cell reconstitution after alpha-beta-depleted transplantation in children. Via MiXCR, TCRdb re-called the PCR reads, giving one row per CDR3 protein. In the table there are hundreds of thousands of distinct CDR3 sequences, over 10% of which are singletons. This specimen consisted of PBMCs, mostly from graft donor cells, obtained 360 days after TCRalphabeta/CD19-depleted stem cell transplant. The receptors were gathered from a male patient aged 10-17 years who had a stem cell transplant for acute myeloid leukemia, so the T cells may come from the graft donor. Both conserved end residues are part of each CDR3. The D gene is left open where the match is weak. Clone size is given for some rows only: seen once, a few or many times, or a class if the clone is expanded.

>TRBD1|NA|TRBJ2-1|TRBV4-3
CASSQFMGGTGVLNEQFF
TGCGCCAGCAGCCAATTCATGGGGGGGACAGGGGTTCTCAATGAGCAGTTCTTC
>NA|NA|TRBJ2-3|TRBV4-3
CASSQAIGLAPDTQYF
TGCGCCAGCAGCCAAGCAATCGGGCTAGCTCCAGATACGCAGTATTTT
>TRBD1|few|TRBJ2-1|TRBV7-8
CASSFDRGLEQFF
TGTGCCAGCAGCTTTGACAGGGGACTTGAGCAGTTCTTC
>NA|few|TRBJ2-7|TRBV20-1
CSATPFTKGLNEQYF
TGCAGTGCTACTCCTTTTACAAAGGGATTAAACGAGCAGTACTTC
>NA|NA|TRBJ1-5|TRBV10-2
CASSETGYQPQHF
TGCGCCAGCAGTGAGACAGGGTATCAGCCCCAGCATTTT
>TRBD2|NA|TRBJ2-3|TRBV5-4
CASSFGAGGGTDTQYF
TGTGCCAGCAGCTTCGGGGCGGGAGGGGGCACAGATACGCAGTATTTT
>TRBD2|NA|TRBJ2-2|TRBV4-3
CASSHSLAGANTGELFF
TGCGCCAGCAGCCACTCTCTAGCGGGAGCTAACACCGGGGAGCTGTTTTTT
>TRBD2|NA|TRBJ2-5|TRBV28
CASSLELAGEIRETQYF
TGTGCCAGCAGTCTTGAACTAGCGGGAGAAATAAGGGAGACCCAGTACTTC
>TRBD2|NA|TRBJ2-1|TRBV20-1
CSAPTSGRNEQFF
TGCAGTGCTCCCACTAGCGGCCGGAATGAGCAGTTCTTC
>NA|few|TRBJ2-1|TRBV9
CASSPLRWDSYNEQFF
TGTGCCAGCAGCCCTCTGAGGTGGGACTCCTACAATGAGCAGTTCTTC
>TRBD2|few|TRBJ2-3|TRBV4-1
CASSQDSAGVWPTQYF
TGCGCCAGCAGCCAAGATTCAGCGGGGGTATGGCCGACGCAGTATTTT
>NA|few|TRBJ1-2|TRBV12-3/TRBV12-4
CASNPSLRYGYTF
TGTGCCAGCAATCCATCATTGCGCTATGGCTACACCTTC
>TRBD1|many|TRBJ2-1|TRBV6-2/TRBV6-3
CASTLDRGKQFF
TGTGCCAGCACCTTGGACAGGGGCAAGCAGTTCTTC
>NA|NA|TRBJ2-1|TRBV7-3
CASSFRTYRLQNEQFF
TGTGCCAGCAGCTTCAGGACTTACCGATTACAGAATGAGCAGTTCTTC
>NA|few|TRBJ2-1|TRBV25-1
CASPDRLGRGNQQFF
TGTGCCAGCCCCGACCGTCTAGGCCGCGGCAATCAGCAGTTCTTC
>TRBD1|NA|TRBJ1-5|TRBV12-3/TRBV12-4
CASSDGTGLRQPQHF
TGTGCCAGCAGTGACGGGACAGGGCTTCGGCAGCCCCAGCATTTT
>TRBD1|NA|TRBJ1-6|TRBV28
CASSRLSPAPGGLYF
TGTGCCAGCAGTCGACTTTCTCCTGCACCAGGGGGTTTGTACTTT
>NA|NA|TRBJ1-2|TRBV7-9
CASSLKGHINYGYTF
TGTGCCAGCAGCTTAAAGGGACATATTAACTATGGCTACACCTTC
>NA|many|TRBJ2-7|TRBV7-8
CASSWTNVIYEQYF
TGTGCCAGCAGCTGGACTAACGTCATCTACGAGCAGTACTTC
>NA|few|TRBJ2-7|TRBV20-1
CSARAVGRTFLREQYF
TGCAGTGCTAGAGCCGTCGGTCGGACGTTTTTGAGGGAGCAGTACTTC
>NA|few|TRBJ2-5|TRBV6-4
CASSGDMGRGETQYF
TGTGCCAGCAGTGGGGACATGGGCAGGGGAGAGACCCAGTACTTC
>TRBD1|few|TRBJ2-7|TRBV20-1
CSARTSPGQEAYEQYF
TGCAGTGCTAGGACCTCACCGGGACAGGAAGCCTACGAGCAGTACTTC
>TRBD2|NA|TRBJ2-3|TRBV7-8
CASSPGLASLGTDTQYF
TGTGCCAGCAGCCCGGGACTAGCGTCGCTGGGCACAGATACGCAGTATTTT
>NA|many|TRBJ2-3|TRBV6-5
CASNAQGDTQYF
TGTGCCAGCAACGCTCAGGGGGATACGCAGTATTTT
>NA|many|TRBJ2-1|TRBV29-1
CSVGKRLANNEQFF
TGCAGCGTTGGTAAGCGGCTAGCGAACAATGAGCAGTTCTTC
>TRBD2|NA|TRBJ2-1|TRBV19
CASKIGLGPSYNEQFF
TGTGCCAGTAAAATAGGACTAGGGCCCTCCTACAATGAGCAGTTCTTC
>TRBD2|few|TRBJ2-7|TRBV4-3
CASSPYLSTSGTYEQYF
TGCGCCAGCAGCCCCTACCTCTCGACTAGCGGAACCTACGAGCAGTACTTC
>NA|NA|TRBJ2-3|TRBV4-2
CASSQGRGPSDKELDTQYF
TGTGCCAGCAGCCAAGGTCGCGGTCCTAGCGACAAGGAGCTCGATACGCAGTATTTT
>NA|few|TRBJ2-3|TRBV9
CASNAGATRDTQYF
TGTGCCAGCAATGCGGGGGCGACTAGGGATACGCAGTATTTT
>NA|many|TRBJ2-5|TRBV4-3
CASSQGRGFQETQYF
TGCGCCAGCAGCCAAGGCCGAGGGTTCCAAGAGACCCAGTACTTC
>NA|few|TRBJ1-5|TRBV28
CASSPDFRGNQPQHF
TGTGCCAGCTCCCCGGACTTCAGGGGCAATCAGCCCCAGCATTTT
>TRBD1|NA|TRBJ2-5|TRBV15
CATSRPPGQPQETQYF
TGTGCCACCAGCAGACCACCGGGACAGCCCCAAGAGACCCAGTACTTC
>TRBD2|NA|TRBJ2-1|TRBV5-1
CASSLEPETSGRGEQFF
TGCGCCAGCAGCTTGGAGCCGGAGACTAGCGGGAGAGGTGAGCAGTTCTTC
>TRBD1|NA|TRBJ1-6|TRBV28
CASSTGTGSSYNSPLHF
TGTGCCAGTTCGACCGGGACAGGAAGCTCCTATAATTCACCCCTCCACTTT
>NA|few|TRBJ1-4|TRBV2
CASSLIGEKLFF
TGTGCCAGCAGCCTCATAGGGGAAAAACTGTTTTTT
>NA|many|TRBJ2-3|TRBV5-1
CASSLDYAGDTQYF
TGCGCCAGCAGCTTGGACTACGCAGGAGATACGCAGTATTTT
>TRBD2|few|TRBJ2-5|TRBV20-1
CSAAVLADVQETQYF
TGCAGTGCCGCCGTACTAGCGGATGTTCAAGAGACCCAGTACTTC
>TRBD2|NA|TRBJ2-1|TRBV7-2
CASSLRRRDYHNEQFF
TGTGCCAGCAGCTTAAGACGTAGGGACTATCACAATGAGCAGTTCTTC
>TRBD2|NA|TRBJ2-1|TRBV28
CASRFAGLAYNEQFF
TGTGCCAGCAGATTTGCGGGACTAGCCTACAATGAGCAGTTCTTC
>NA|NA|TRBJ2-3|TRBV21-1
CASSNLSGFVADTDTQYF
TGTGCCAGCAGCAACCTCTCTGGGTTTGTAGCGGACACAGATACGCAGTATTTT
>NA|NA|TRBJ2-7|TRBV30
CAWSVTVYEQYF
TGTGCCTGGAGTGTGACAGTTTACGAGCAGTACTTC
>NA|once|TRBJ2-2|TRBV7-9
CASSSSFGVRELFF
TGTGCCAGCAGCTCTTCCTTTGGGGTTCGGGAGCTGTTTTTT
>NA|few|TRBJ2-3|TRBV29-1
CSVELAGTLGF
TGCAGCGTTGAACTTGCGGGGACATTAGGTTTT
>NA|many|TRBJ2-7|TRBV7-9
CASSTPLTGPSYEQYF
TGTGCCAGCAGCACCCCTCTGACGGGACCCAGTTACGAGCAGTACTTC
>TRBD2|many|TRBJ2-7|TRBV20-1
CSARLAGGTYEQYF
TGCAGTGCTAGACTAGCGGGAGGGACCTACGAGCAGTACTTC
>TRBD1|few|TRBJ2-5|TRBV7-2
CASSWDRGPETQYF
TGTGCCAGCAGCTGGGACAGGGGGCCAGAGACCCAGTACTTC
>TRBD2|many|TRBJ2-5|TRBV4-3
CASSRLAGGQETQYF
TGCGCCAGCAGCCGACTAGCGGGGGGACAAGAGACCCAGTACTTC
>NA|many|TRBJ2-2|TRBV4-3
CASSQDWDNTGELFF
TGCGCCAGCAGCCAAGATTGGGACAACACCGGGGAGCTGTTTTTT
>NA|NA|TRBJ2-4|TRBV28
CASKGGAKNIQYF
TGTGCCAGCAAAGGGGGAGCCAAAAACATTCAGTACTTC
>NA|NA|TRBJ2-3|TRBV5-1
CASSLALPAFTDTQYF
TGCGCCAGCAGCTTGGCCCTACCGGCGTTCACAGATACGCAGTATTTT
>TRBD2|few|TRBJ2-1|TRBV4-3
CASSPVASGNNEQFF
TGCGCCAGCAGCCCAGTCGCTAGCGGGAACAATGAGCAGTTCTTC
>TRBD2|NA|TRBJ2-7|TRBV12-3/TRBV12-4
CASSRSGRTPYEQYF
TGTGCCAGCAGCCGCAGCGGGAGGACCCCCTACGAGCAGTACTTC
>TRBD1|many|TRBJ2-6|TRBV28
CASSFRGQAGANVLTF
TGTGCCAGCAGTTTCAGGGGGCAGGCTGGGGCCAACGTCCTGACTTTC
>TRBD2|few|TRBJ2-1|TRBV3-1
CASSQPGLAGGPVNEQFF
TGTGCCAGCAGCCAACCTGGACTAGCGGGAGGGCCAGTCAATGAGCAGTTCTTC
>TRBD1|few|TRBJ2-7|TRBV20-1
CSRTGISYEQYF
TGCAGTCGGACAGGGATCTCCTACGAGCAGTACTTC
>NA|NA|TRBJ2-1|TRBV30
CAWSSRVYNEQFF
TGTGCCTGGAGTAGTAGGGTCTACAATGAGCAGTTCTTC
>NA|few|TRBJ2-3|TRBV28
CASSSTGTAYTDTQYF
TGTGCCAGCAGTTCTACCGGGACTGCTTACACAGATACGCAGTATTTT
>TRBD2|NA|TRBJ2-3|TRBV10-3
CAIRGLAGVGTDTQYF
TGTGCCATCAGAGGACTAGCGGGAGTGGGCACAGATACGCAGTATTTT
>NA|many|TRBJ2-7|TRBV29-1
CSLRESCAYEQYF
TGCAGCCTGAGGGAGAGCTGTGCCTACGAGCAGTACTTC
>NA|few|TRBJ2-3|TRBV4-3
CASSQDSGGSFTDTQYF
TGCGCCAGCAGCCAAGATAGTGGAGGGTCTTTCACAGATACGCAGTATTTT